This is a list of T cell receptor beta chains from one sample in a study of T cell responses to AZD1222 COVID-19 vaccine. Generated by immunoSEQ multiplex PCR, the TCRdb table keeps only in-frame clones and is missing some. The sample shows approximately 110,000 clones, about 90% of them seen only once. This material consisted of peripheral blood, taken on day 0 of AZD1222 vaccination. The receptors come from an adult in good health. The CDR3 runs from the conserved cysteine through the conserved F or W. Each record gives: V gene, CDR3 protein.

>TRBV11-3
CASSFSGSSYNEQFF
>TRBV5-5
CASSFRDRGTDTQYF
>TRBV16
CASSPQGPAYGYTF
>TRBV18
CASAQGTTLNGYTF
>TRBV4-2
CASSQVVPGRGNTIYF
>TRBV28
CASSLDSNQPQHF
>TRBV12-3/TRBV12-4
CASSLLIDTEAFF
>TRBV9
CASRKLLNTGELFF
>TRBV3-1/TRBV3-2
CASTLQGAYEQYF
>TRBV7-3
CASPKGQGTYSNQPQHF
>TRBV27
CASSLEVFTEAFF
>TRBV28
CASSFVQRGWNEQFF
>TRBV5-1
CASSLTGFSGNTIYF
>TRBV7-8
CASSLPRGTTNEKLFF
>TRBV18
CASSPESSGRTDTQYF
>TRBV6-5
CASRKDPYNEQFF
>TRBV27
CASSFSGYEQYF
>TRBV3-1/TRBV3-2
CASSRTSGGAYTDTQYF
>TRBV5-4
CASSFEGRATEAFF
>TRBV4-2
CASSPGQGELAKNIQYF
>TRBV28
CATLPPDRTNQPQHF
>TRBV6-2/TRBV6-3
CASSYGGDEATEAFF
>TRBV12-5
CASRTGTGELFF
>TRBV6-4
CASSDSRGGGTDTQYF
>TRBV19
CASSSLADNTDTQYF
>TRBV18
CASSPPETGEETQYF
>TRBV20-1
CSASPVSSYNSPLHF
>TRBV11-2
CASSLTGGSNTEAFF
>TRBV2
CASTGLSDTQYF
>TRBV7-9
CASSLYDEQFF